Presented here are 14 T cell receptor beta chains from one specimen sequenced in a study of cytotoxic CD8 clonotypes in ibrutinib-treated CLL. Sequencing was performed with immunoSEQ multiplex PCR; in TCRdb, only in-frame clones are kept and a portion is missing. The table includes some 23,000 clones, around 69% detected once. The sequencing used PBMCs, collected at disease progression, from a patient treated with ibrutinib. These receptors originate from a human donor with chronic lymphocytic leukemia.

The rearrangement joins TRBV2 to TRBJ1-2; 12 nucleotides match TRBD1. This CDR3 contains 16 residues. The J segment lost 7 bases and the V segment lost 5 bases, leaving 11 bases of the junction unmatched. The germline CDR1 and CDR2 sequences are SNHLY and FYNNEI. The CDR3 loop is CASSSGTGGSLGGYTF. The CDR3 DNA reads TGTGCCAGCAGTTCCGGGACAGGGGGCTCCCTAGGTGGCTACACCTTC.

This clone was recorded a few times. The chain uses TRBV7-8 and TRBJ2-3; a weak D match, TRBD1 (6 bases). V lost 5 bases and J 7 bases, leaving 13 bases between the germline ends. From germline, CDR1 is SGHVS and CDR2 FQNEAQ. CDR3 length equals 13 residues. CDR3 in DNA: TGTGCCAGCAGCCAGGGGTTAGGAAATACGCAGTATTTT. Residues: CASSQGLGNTQYF.

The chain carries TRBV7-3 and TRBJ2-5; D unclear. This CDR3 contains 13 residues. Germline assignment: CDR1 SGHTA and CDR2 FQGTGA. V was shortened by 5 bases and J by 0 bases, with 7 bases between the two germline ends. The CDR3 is CASSPQYQETQYF. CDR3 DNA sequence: TGTGCCAGCAGCCCGCAGTACCAAGAGACCCAGTACTTC.

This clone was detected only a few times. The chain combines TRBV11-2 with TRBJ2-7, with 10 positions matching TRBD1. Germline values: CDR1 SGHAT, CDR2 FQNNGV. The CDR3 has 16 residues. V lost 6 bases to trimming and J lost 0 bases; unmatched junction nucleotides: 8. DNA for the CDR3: TGTGCCAGCAGGCGTCCGGGACAGGGGCGCTCCTACGAGCAGTACTTC. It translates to CASRRPGQGRSYEQYF.

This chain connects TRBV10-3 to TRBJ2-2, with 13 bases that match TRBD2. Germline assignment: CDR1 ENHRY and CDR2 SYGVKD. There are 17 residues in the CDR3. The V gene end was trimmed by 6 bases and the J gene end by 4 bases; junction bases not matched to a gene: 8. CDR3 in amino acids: CAISNGLAGATTGELFF. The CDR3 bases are TGTGCCATCAGCAATGGACTAGCGGGGGCTACCACCGGGGAGCTGTTTTTT.

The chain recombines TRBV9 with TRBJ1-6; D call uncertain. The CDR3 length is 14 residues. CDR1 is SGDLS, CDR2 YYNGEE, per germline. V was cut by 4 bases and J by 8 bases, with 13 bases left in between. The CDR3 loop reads CASSQGGWDSPLHF. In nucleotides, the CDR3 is TGTGCCAGCAGCCAAGGCGGGTGGGATTCACCCCTCCACTTT.

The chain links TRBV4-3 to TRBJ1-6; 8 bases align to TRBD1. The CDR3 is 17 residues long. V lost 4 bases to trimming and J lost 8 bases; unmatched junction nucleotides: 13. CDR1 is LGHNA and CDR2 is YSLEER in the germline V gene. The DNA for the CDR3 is TGCGCCAGCAGCCCTTATACCGGACAGGGAAGGGATTCACCCCTCCACTTT. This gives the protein CASSPYTGQGRDSPLHF.

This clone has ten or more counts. The CDR3 sequence is CASSLPTGGDQPQHF. In DNA, the CDR3 is TGCGCCAGCAGTTTACCGACAGGGGGGGATCAGCCCCAGCATTTT. This chain joins TRBV23-1 and TRBJ1-5; TRBD1 matches 9 bases. TRBV23-1 is placed among ORFs of uncertain function. CDR3 length: 15 residues. With V trimmed by 5 bases and J by 5 bases, 7 bases remained unmatched.

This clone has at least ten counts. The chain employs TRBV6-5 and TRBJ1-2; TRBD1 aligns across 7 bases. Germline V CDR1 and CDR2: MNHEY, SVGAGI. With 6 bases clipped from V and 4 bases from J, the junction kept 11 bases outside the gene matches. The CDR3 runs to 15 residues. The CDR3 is CASRAASTGPYGYTF. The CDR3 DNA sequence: TGTGCCAGCAGAGCCGCGTCGACAGGGCCCTATGGCTACACCTTC.

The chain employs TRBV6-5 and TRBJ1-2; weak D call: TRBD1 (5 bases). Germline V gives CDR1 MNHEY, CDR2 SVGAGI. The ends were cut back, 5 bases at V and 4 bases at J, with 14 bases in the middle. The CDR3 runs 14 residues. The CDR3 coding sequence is TGTGCCAGCAGTCGGGAAGGGGCGGTCTATGGCTACACCTTC. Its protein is CASSREGAVYGYTF.

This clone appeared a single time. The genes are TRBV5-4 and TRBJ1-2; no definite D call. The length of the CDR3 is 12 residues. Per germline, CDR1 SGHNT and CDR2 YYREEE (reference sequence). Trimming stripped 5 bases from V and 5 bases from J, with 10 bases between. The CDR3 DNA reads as TGTGCCAGCAGTCTCGACCGGTATGGCTACACCTTC. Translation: CASSLDRYGYTF.

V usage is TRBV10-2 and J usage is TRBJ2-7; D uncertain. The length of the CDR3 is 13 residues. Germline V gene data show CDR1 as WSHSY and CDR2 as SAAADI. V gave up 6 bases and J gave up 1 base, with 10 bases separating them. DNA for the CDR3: TGCGCCAGCAGCCGACGCGATTCCTACGAGCAGTACTTC. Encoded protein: CASSRRDSYEQYF.

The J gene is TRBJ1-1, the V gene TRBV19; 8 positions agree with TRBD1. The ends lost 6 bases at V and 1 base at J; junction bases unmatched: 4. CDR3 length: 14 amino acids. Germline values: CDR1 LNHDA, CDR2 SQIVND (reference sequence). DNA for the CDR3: TGTGCCAGTAGAACGGGACAGGAGAACACTGAAGCTTTCTTT. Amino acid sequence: CASRTGQENTEAFF. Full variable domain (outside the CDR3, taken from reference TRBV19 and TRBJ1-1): DGGITQSPKYLFRKEGQNVTLSCEQNLNHDAMYWYRQDPGQGLRLIYYSQIVNDFQKGDIAEGYSVSREKKESFPLTVTSAQKNPTAFYLCASRTGQENTEAFFGQGTRLTVV.

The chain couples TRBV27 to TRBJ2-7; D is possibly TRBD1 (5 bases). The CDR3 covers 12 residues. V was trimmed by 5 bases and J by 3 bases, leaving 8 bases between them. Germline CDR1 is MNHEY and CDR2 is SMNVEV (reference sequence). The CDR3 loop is CASSPQGYEQYF. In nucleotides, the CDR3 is TGTGCCAGCAGTCCTCAGGGCTACGAGCAGTACTTC.